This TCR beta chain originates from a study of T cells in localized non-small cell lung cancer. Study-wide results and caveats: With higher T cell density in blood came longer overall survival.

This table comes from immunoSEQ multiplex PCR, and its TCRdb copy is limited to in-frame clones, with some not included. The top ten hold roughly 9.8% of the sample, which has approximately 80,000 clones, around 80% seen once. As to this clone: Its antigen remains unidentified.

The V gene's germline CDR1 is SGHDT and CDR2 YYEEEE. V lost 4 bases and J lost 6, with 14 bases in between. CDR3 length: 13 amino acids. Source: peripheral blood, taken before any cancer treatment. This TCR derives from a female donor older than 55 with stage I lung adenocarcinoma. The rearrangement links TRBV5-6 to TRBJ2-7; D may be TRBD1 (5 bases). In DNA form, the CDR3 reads TGTGCCAGCAGCGTAGCCCAGGGATCCGAGCAGTACTTC. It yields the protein CASSVAQGSEQYF.